This T cell receptor beta chain was recovered during a study of cytomegalovirus exposure and HLA in healthy donors. Germline CDR1 is MNHNS and CDR2 is SASEGT. V was pared by 10 bases and J by 11 bases, with 20 bases between. The CDR3 has 13 residues. TCRdb's table, derived via immunoSEQ multiplex PCR, lists solely in-frame clones and lacks some. The sample yields approximately 76,000 clones, 85% to 95% seen once. The TCR sequence derives from a woman aged 18-30 years in good health and CMV-seronegative. This sequence joins TRBV6-1 and TRBJ1-4, with TRBD1 as a possible D gene (6 bases). Sequencing input: PBMCs. Written as DNA, the CDR3 is TGTGCCATCCGAGGGGGTCAGGAATTCAAACTGTTTTTT. Translated: CAIRGGQEFKLFF.